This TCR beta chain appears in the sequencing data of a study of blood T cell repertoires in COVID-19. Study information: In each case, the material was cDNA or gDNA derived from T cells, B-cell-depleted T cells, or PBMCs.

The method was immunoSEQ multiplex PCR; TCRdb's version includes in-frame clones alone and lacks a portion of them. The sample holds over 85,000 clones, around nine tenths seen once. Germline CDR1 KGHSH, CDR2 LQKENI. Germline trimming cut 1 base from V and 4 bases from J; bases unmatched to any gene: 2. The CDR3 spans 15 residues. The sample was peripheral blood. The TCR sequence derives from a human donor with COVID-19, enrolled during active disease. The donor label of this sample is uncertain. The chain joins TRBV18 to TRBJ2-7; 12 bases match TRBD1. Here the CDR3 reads CASSPRGQGAYEQYF. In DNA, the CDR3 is TGTGCCAGCTCACCACGGGGACAGGGGGCGTACGAGCAGTACTTC.